This TCR beta chain was found in a study of control samples from healthy donors and cancer patients. Here immunoSEQ multiplex PCR was the method, and the copy in TCRdb shows in-frame clones only, minus some. This repertoire shows fewer than 150,000 clones, approximately 89% found once; its top ten account for roughly 8.6%. Trimming took 0 bases from V and 6 from J, leaving 8 bases between them. The CDR3 extends over 14 amino acids. CDR1 is MRHNA, CDR2 SNTAGT, per germline. This rearrangement joins TRBV6-4 to TRBJ2-2, with D uncertain. This clonotype was sampled from a man between 18 and 35 years old in good health. The sequenced sample consisted of blood. CDR3 bases: TGTGCCAGCAGTGACTCTGGGTCCGCCGGGGAGCTGTTTTTT. It specifies CASSDSGSAGELFF.